Below, 16 T cell receptor beta chains from the same sample are listed, as sequenced in a study of T-cell memory formation after mild COVID-19. TCRdb ran MiXCR on the 5' RACE reads and lists one entry per CDR3 protein. The table includes around 530,000 distinct CDR3 sequences, less than 25% detected once. The sample consisted of PBMCs or a T cell subset sorted from them (not recorded which). The receptors were sampled from an adult woman who had mild COVID-19 (a few samples of this study predate the infection). Cell type and time point are not known.

The chain is built from TRBV6-5 and TRBJ1-1; maybe TRBD1 (5 bases). From germline, CDR1 is MNHEY and CDR2 SVGAGI. V was trimmed by 5 bases and J by 6 bases, leaving 19 bases between them. The CDR3 is 15 amino acids. This CDR3 is CASSRDTRDSAEAFF. The CDR3 nucleotides are TGTGCCAGCAGTCGCGATACCAGGGATTCGGCTGAAGCTTTCTTT.

This clonotype showed up many times. The rearrangement uses TRBV12-3 or TRBV12-4 and TRBJ1-1; weak D call: TRBD1 (6 bases). The CDR3 is made up of 14 amino acids. Between the trimmed V and J ends, which lost 1 base and 6 bases, there was a span of 12 bases. CDR3 sequence (DNA): TGTGCCAGCAGTTTAGGCGGGGGCAAGGCTGAAGCTTTCTTT. The encoded protein is CASSLGGGKAEAFF.

This clonotype was seen more than once but under ten times. This chain joins TRBV6-5 and TRBJ2-7; the D is unclear. In germline, CDR1 is MNHEY, CDR2 SVGAGI. The CDR3 extends over 12 amino acids. Trimming stripped 6 bases from V and 4 bases from J, with 10 bases between. The CDR3 reads CASRASLYEQYF. DNA of the CDR3: TGTGCCAGCAGGGCCAGTCTTTACGAGCAGTACTTC.

This clonotype was counted a few times. V and J are TRBV7-9 and TRBJ1-1; D gene uncertain. Germline V gives CDR1 SEHNR, CDR2 FQNEAQ (reference sequence). Trimming removed 5 bases from V and 0 bases from J, with 16 bases in between. There are 16 residues in the CDR3. The CDR3 spells CASSPPWDLMNTEAFF. The CDR3 bases are TGTGCCAGCAGCCCTCCCTGGGATCTCATGAACACTGAAGCTTTCTTT.

This clonotype was counted a few times. The chain employs TRBV12-3 or TRBV12-4 and TRBJ1-5; D remains unclear. V was cut by 5 bases and J by 5 bases, with 10 bases left in between. The CDR3 contains 13 residues. The CDR3 here is CASSRRGDQPQHF. The CDR3 DNA sequence: TGTGCCAGCAGTCGCCGAGGCGATCAGCCCCAGCATTTT.

This clonotype has more than one count but fewer than ten. The rearrangement joins TRBV7-2 to TRBJ2-1; D gene uncertain. Germline CDR1 reads SGHTA; CDR2 reads FQGNSA. V lost 3 bases to trimming and J lost 5 bases, with 5 bases between them. The CDR3 totals 12 residues. CDR3 residues: CASSFLHNEQFF. The DNA of the CDR3 is TGTGCCAGCAGCTTTTTGCACAATGAGCAGTTCTTC.

This clonotype was recorded only once. The CDR3 does not end in the conserved phenylalanine or tryptophan, so this is likely a read error. The V call is TRBV7-7, the J call TRBJ2-2; tentatively, D is TRBD2 (5 bases). The germline gives CDR1 SSHAT, CDR2 FNYEAQ (reference sequence). V lost 5 bases to trimming and J lost 6 bases, with 13 bases between them. The CDR3 runs 14 residues. The CDR3 region is CASSPSRGAGELFL. For the CDR3, the DNA is TGTGCCAGCAGCCCCTCTCGGGGAGCCGGGGAGCTGTTTTTG.

There are a few counts of this clonotype. The chain uses TRBV12-3 or TRBV12-4 and TRBJ1-1; D uncertain. Trimming removed 2 bases at V and 7 bases at J, with 8 bases between. The CDR3 is made up of 12 amino acids. CDR3 nucleotide sequence: TGTGCCAGCAGTTTATTGGGCAGTGAAGCTTTCTTT. This gives the protein CASSLLGSEAFF.

As to this clonotype: The germline gene is not matched at one end of the junction; a read error may be the cause. V usage is TRBV7-7 and J usage is TRBJ2-5; possibly TRBD1 for D (5 bases). CDR3 size: 15 residues. CDR1 and CDR2 from the germline V gene are SSHAT and FNYEAQ (reference sequence). CDR3 amino acids: CASSSGRVWGETQYF. CDR3 nucleotides: TGTGCTAGCAGCTCCGGCAGGGTGTGGGGAGAGACCCAGTACTTC.

This clonotype was picked up a small number of times. This chain links TRBV6-1 with TRBJ2-7, with D possibly being TRBD1 or TRBD2 (5 bases each). CDR3 size: 16 residues. Germline loops: CDR1 MNHNS, CDR2 SASEGT. The V end was cut by 4 bases, the J end by 7 bases, with 23 bases between. CDR3 nucleotide sequence: TGTGCCAGCAGTGTCCCCACCGGGACCGACTTAGGGGAGCAGTACTTC. Amino acid sequence: CASSVPTGTDLGEQYF.

Ten or more counts support this clonotype. J is TRBJ2-7 and V is TRBV5-1, with D possibly being TRBD1 or TRBD2 (5 bases each). This CDR3 is built from 15 residues. Germline V gene sequence: CDR1 SGHRS, CDR2 YFSETQ. V lost 2 bases and J 2 bases, leaving 14 bases between the germline ends. CDR3 coding DNA: TGCGCCAGCAGCTTCACCGGGACCGAGCCCTACGAGCAGTACTTC. Its translation: CASSFTGTEPYEQYF.

This clonotype was counted only a few times. V is TRBV7-8 and J is TRBJ1-1, with 8 nucleotides matching TRBD1. Germline V gene lookup returns CDR1 SGHVS and CDR2 FQNEAQ. With V trimmed by 5 bases and J by 4 bases, 12 bases remained unmatched. This CDR3 spans 16 amino acids. The CDR3 protein is CASSLGRGQGVTEAFF. CDR3 nucleotides: TGTGCCAGCAGCCTAGGTAGAGGACAGGGAGTCACTGAAGCTTTCTTT.

This clonotype has more than one count but fewer than ten. The chain has TRBV27 and TRBJ2-5, with 8 positions matching TRBD1. CDR3 length equals 15 residues. Germline lookup yields CDR1 MNHEY and CDR2 SMNVEV (reference sequence). With V trimmed by 5 bases and J by 2 bases, 7 bases remained unmatched. DNA for the CDR3: TGTGCCAGCAGTCTACAGGGGGGTGGGCAAGAGACCCAGTACTTC. Translating gives CASSLQGGGQETQYF.

In its sample, this clonotype was seen a few times. The chain couples TRBV20-1 to TRBJ1-5, with 7 positions matching TRBD1. Germline V lookup: CDR1 DFQATT, CDR2 SNEGSKA (reference sequence). J gave up 1 base and V 5 bases, and 8 bases lay outside the gene matches. This CDR3 contains 15 residues. The CDR3, as DNA: TGCAGTGCTCCTGACAGGGCGAGGAGCAATCAGCCCCAGCATTTT. Translation gives CSAPDRARSNQPQHF.

This clonotype showed up many times. The chain combines TRBV7-6 with TRBJ2-7; D gene ambiguous. V was shortened by 2 bases and J by 2 bases, with 10 bases between the two germline ends. This CDR3 is built from 14 residues. The V gene's germline CDR1 is SGHVS and CDR2 FNYEAQ. The CDR3 bases are TGTGCCAGCAGCTTATGGCAGCCCCCCTACGAGCAGTACTTC. Protein product: CASSLWQPPYEQYF.

The rearrangement joins TRBV29-1 to TRBJ2-7; D gene ambiguous. Germline CDR1 is SQVTM and CDR2 is ANQGSEA. The CDR3 has 12 amino acids. V was shortened by 5 bases and J by 1 base, with 9 bases between the two germline ends. The CDR3 protein is CSVSPGSYEQYF. CDR3 coding DNA: TGCAGCGTTTCCCCAGGATCCTACGAGCAGTACTTC.